The 3 T cell receptor beta chains below were found in one sample sequenced in a study of blood T cell repertoires in COVID-19. Method: immunoSEQ multiplex PCR; TCRdb's copy keeps in-frame clones and lacks some. The data contain about 140,000 clones, over 65% of them singletons. The sample was PBMCs or T cells enriched from blood (not recorded which). The receptors shown here come from a woman between 45 and 65 years old who had recovered from COVID-19.

In this sample, this clone turned up once. The chain is built from TRBV5-4 and TRBJ1-3; D is possibly TRBD1 (5 bases). Germline CDR1 SGHNT, CDR2 YYREEE (reference sequence). The CDR3 loop spans 17 amino acids. V was pared by 4 bases and J by 0 bases, with 17 bases between. The CDR3 reads CASSTGQGDFSGNTIYF. DNA for the CDR3: TGTGCCAGCAGCACCGGACAAGGCGACTTCTCTGGAAACACCATATATTTT. Supplemented by reference TRBV5-4 and TRBJ1-3, the full variable domain reads ETGVTQSPTHLIKTRGQQVTLRCSSQSGHNTVSWYQQALGQGPQFIFQYYREEENGRGNFPPRFSGLQFPNYSSELNVNALELDDSALYLCASSTGQGDFSGNTIYFGEGSWLTVV.

The V gene is TRBV11-2, the J gene TRBJ1-3; no firm D call. V was shortened by 7 bases and J by 2 bases, with 6 bases between the two germline ends. The CDR3 covers 12 residues. Germline CDR1 SGHAT, CDR2 FQNNGV. The CDR3 coding sequence is TGTGCCAGCACCCAAACTGGAAACACCATATATTTT. Translated: CASTQTGNTIYF.

The rearrangement links TRBV7-9 to TRBJ2-4, with D possibly matching TRBD2 (6 bases). The germline gives CDR1 SEHNR, CDR2 FQNEAQ (reference sequence). The CDR3 runs to 15 residues. V was clipped by 2 bases and J by 6 bases, with 14 bases between them. The CDR3 is CASSLRLGGGNIQYF. CDR3 sequence (DNA): TGTGCCAGCAGCTTAAGACTAGGTGGTGGAAACATTCAGTACTTC.